This TCR beta chain emerged from a study of T cells in Graves' hyperthyroidism and ophthalmopathy. The TCR beta CDR3 regions underwent amplification using RNA transcripts as the source. During a first-round RT-PCR of the TCR CDR3, the HTBI primer set was used. Using its own MiXCR run on the multiplex PCR reads, TCRdb lists one record per CDR3 protein. The table includes some 510,000 distinct CDR3 sequences, less than 25% detected once. This clonotype came up many times. V was clipped by 8 bases and J by 5 bases, with 15 bases between them. In germline, CDR1 is MNHNS, CDR2 SASEGT. CDR3 length: 13 amino acids.

The TCR sequence derives from a man between 18 and 35 years old with Graves' hyperthyroidism. The sample consisted of blood. This rearrangement joins TRBV6-1 to TRBJ2-5, with D perhaps assigned TRBD1 or TRBD2 (5 bases each). CDR3 nucleotides: TGTGCCAGCGGGGACCCGTGGGGGGAGACCCAGTACTTC. It encodes CASGDPWGETQYF.